Listed here are 4 T cell receptor beta chains from one sample, sequenced in a study of blood T cells in healthy people across ages. A J-beta primer mix and a sample-barcoded 5' primer were used in a second PCR of roughly 7 to 12 cycles. TCRdb analysed the 5' RACE reads with MiXCR anew, one entry per CDR3 protein. Here the sample spans roughly 800,000 distinct CDR3 sequences, about 36% being singletons. The sample taken for sequencing was blood. These receptors came from a man between 18 and 29 years old in good health.

The V gene is TRBV29-1, the J gene TRBJ1-1; 7 positions match TRBD1. In germline, CDR1 is SQVTM, CDR2 ANQGSEA. CDR3 length: 14 residues. The junction had 12 bases not matched to a gene; V was cut back by 6 bases and J by 5 bases. CDR3 in amino acids: CSVATQYRGTEAFF. CDR3 coding DNA: TGCAGCGTAGCTACTCAGTACAGGGGAACTGAAGCTTTCTTT.

This chain joins TRBV6-2 or TRBV6-3 and TRBJ2-1, with a weak D call TRBD1 (6 bases). V gave up 4 bases and J gave up 10 bases, with 8 bases separating them. CDR3 length: 11 amino acids. The germline V gene encodes CDR1 MNHEY and CDR2 SVGEGT. CDR3 bases: TGTGCCAGCAGTTGGGGGCGGGAGCAGTTCTTC. Translated, it gives CASSWGREQFF.

The chain has TRBV7-2 and TRBJ2-3, with a possible D match to TRBD1 (6 bases). The CDR3 sequence is 15 residues long. Germline assignment: CDR1 SGHTA and CDR2 FQGNSA. Trimming left V 3 bases short and J 3 bases short, with 13 bases between. CDR3 sequence: CASSFEVRGTDTQYF. DNA of the CDR3: TGTGCCAGCAGCTTCGAGGTCAGGGGAACAGATACGCAGTATTTT.

This clonotype was detected only a few times. V is TRBV11-3 and J is TRBJ2-1; perhaps TRBD1 as D (5 bases). The CDR3 is made up of 20 amino acids. Germline CDR1 and CDR2: SGHNT and YENEEA. V lost 0 bases and J 4 bases, leaving 25 bases between the germline ends. This CDR3 reads CASSLDRDSGREKVYNEQFF. In nucleotides, the CDR3 is TGTGCCAGCAGCTTAGATCGAGATAGTGGCAGGGAAAAGGTTTACAATGAGCAGTTCTTC. The complete variable domain, with remaining parts taken from reference TRBV11-3 and TRBJ2-1, reads EAGVVQSPRYKIIEKKQPVAFWCNPISGHNTLYWYLQNLGQGPELLIRYENEEAVDDSQLPKDRFSAERLKGVDSTLKIQPAELGDSAVYLCASSLDRDSGREKVYNEQFFGPGTRLTVL.